This is a list of T cell receptor beta chains from one sample in a study of T cell repertoires in cytomegalovirus infection. MiXCR was run by TCRdb on the reads, yielding one entry per CDR3 protein. This sample has 680,000 or so distinct CDR3 sequences, with roughly 36% found just once. The sequencing sample was made of PBMCs. Every receptor here comes from a human donor in good health (CMV status not recorded). Some clones in this sample may be carry-over from other donors' samples. Both conserved end residues are part of each CDR3. The D gene is left open where the match is weak. Part of the rows lack a size; the others show once, few, many or a class for expanded clones.

TRBV3-1	TRBJ2-6	.	.	TGTGCCAGCAGCCAGGTACGTGATGGATCTGGGGCCAACGTCCTGACTTTC	CASSQVRDGSGANVLTF
TRBV28	TRBJ1-5	few	.	TGTGCCAGCACTGTCCTGGGCGGGCAGCCCCAGCATTTT	CASTVLGGQPQHF
TRBV18	TRBJ2-3	.	TRBD2	TGTGCCAGCTCACCACCCGGGACTAGCGACACAGATACGCAGTATTTT	CASSPPGTSDTDTQYF
TRBV11-1	TRBJ2-1	few	.	TGTGCCAGCAGCTCATCCGGGACGGATTCCTACAATGAGCAGTTCTTC	CASSSSGTDSYNEQFF
TRBV7-4	TRBJ1-4	.	.	TGTGCCAGCAGCTTAGGGACCACTAATGAAAAACTGTTTTTT	CASSLGTTNEKLFF
TRBV20-1	TRBJ1-1	few	.	TGCAGTGCTAGAGATTGGTCAGTGAACACTGAAGCTTTCTTT	CSARDWSVNTEAFF
TRBV28	TRBJ1-5	many	.	TGTGCCAGCAGTTTGCGGCGTCTCGATCAGCCCCAGCATTTT	CASSLRRLDQPQHF
TRBV28	TRBJ1-4	.	.	TGTGCCAGCAGTTGCGGGATTAATGAAAAACTGTTTTTT	CASSCGINEKLFF
TRBV5-8	TRBJ2-2	.	TRBD2	TGTGCCAGCAGCTTGGAACTAGCGGGAGTTACCGGGGAGCTGTTTTTT	CASSLELAGVTGELFF
TRBV6-6	TRBJ1-6	.	.	TGTGCCAGCAGCGCTCTCAGGGCAACCTATAATTCACCCCTCCACTTT	CASSALRATYNSPLHF
TRBV19	TRBJ1-3	few	.	TGTGCCAGTAGTTTGGGAACCATATATTTT	CASSLGTIYF
TRBV7-2	TRBJ2-1	.	.	TGTGCCAGCAGCTTCGAGATGGAAGCTTACAATGAGCAGTTCTTC	CASSFEMEAYNEQFF
TRBV19	TRBJ2-1	.	TRBD2	TGTGCCAGTAGTATCGCGGCGGCTAGCGGGAGTAGGTCCTACAATGAGCAGTTCTTC	CASSIAAASGSRSYNEQFF
TRBV28	TRBJ1-5	.	.	TGTGCCAGCAGCCTAACCCACAGGGGCAATCAGCCCCAGCATTTT	CASSLTHRGNQPQHF
TRBV7-8	TRBJ2-7	.	.	TGTGCCAGCAGCTTAGGAGCTGAGGGGAGTCGGTACGAGCAGTACTTC	CASSLGAEGSRYEQYF
TRBV6-1	TRBJ1-2	.	.	TGTGCCAGCCGTAGGGCGGTCGCCAACTATGGCTACACCTTC	CASRRAVANYGYTF
TRBV7-8	TRBJ2-1	.	TRBD2	TGTGCCTGCAGCTTAGAGAGGGTGGGGGGGTTAGAGCAGTTCTTC	CACSLERVGGLEQFF
TRBV6-6	TRBJ1-1	.	.	TGTGCCAGCAGTTACGTAGGGCTTCTGAACACTGAAGCTTTCTTT	CASSYVGLLNTEAFF
TRBV20-1	TRBJ2-2	.	.	TGCAGTGCTAGACACCTACTGGGACAACGGAACGGGGAGCTGTTTTTT	CSARHLLGQRNGELFF
TRBV28	TRBJ2-3	few	TRBD1	TGTGCCAGCAGTTTTGAGACAGGGGGAACCACAGATACGCAGTATTTT	CASSFETGGTTDTQYF
TRBV10-3	TRBJ2-7	few	.	TGTGCCATCAGTGAAGGTCAGGGTCGCTACGAGCAGTACTTC	CAISEGQGRYEQYF
TRBV27	TRBJ1-1	.	TRBD1	TGTGCCAGCAGTATGGGTTATTCCGGGGACAGGGGTGCGGGTAGCACTGAAGCTTTCTTT	CASSMGYSGDRGAGSTEAFF
TRBV10-3	TRBJ1-5	.	.	TGTGCCATCAGTGAGGCCAGGAACAATCAGCCCCAGCATTTT	CAISEARNNQPQHF
TRBV19	TRBJ2-7	.	TRBD1	TGTGCCAGTAGTACCTGGGACAGCTACGAGCAGTACTTC	CASSTWDSYEQYF
TRBV19	TRBJ2-2	.	TRBD1	TGTGCCAGTAGTATCCCCACCGGACAGGGGAACACCGGGGAGCTGTTTTTT	CASSIPTGQGNTGELFF
TRBV4-1	TRBJ2-5	.	TRBD2	TGCGCCAGCAGCCAAGATGAGGGAGGGCTCCTCAGGACCCATTACTTC	CASSQDEGGLLRTHYF
TRBV25-1	TRBJ1-6	few	.	TGTGCCAGCAGTGACGGGGGTGCAGGCTCACCCCTCCACTTT	CASSDGGAGSPLHF
TRBV7-4	TRBJ2-1	few	.	TGTGCCAGCAGCTTAGTGACAGGGTGGGGGGATGAGCAGTTCTTC	CASSLVTGWGDEQFF
TRBV20-1	TRBJ2-5	.	.	TGCAGTGCTAGAGCCGGGAGTGGAGAGACCCAGTACTTC	CSARAGSGETQYF
TRBV7-9	TRBJ1-1	.	.	TGTGCCAGCAGCCGAACACCAGTGAACACTGAAGCTTTCTTT	CASSRTPVNTEAFF
TRBV12-3/TRBV12-4	TRBJ2-3	few	TRBD1	TGTGCCAGCAGCCCGACGACAGGGAAAAACACAGATACGCAGTATTTT	CASSPTTGKNTDTQYF
TRBV12-3/TRBV12-4	TRBJ1-1	few	.	TGTGCCAGCAGGTTTATACAGAACACTGAAGCTTTCTTT	CASRFIQNTEAFF
TRBV6-1	TRBJ2-3	.	TRBD2	TGTGCCAGCAGTGACCTAGCGGGAGCCCGGAGAGATACGCAGTATTTT	CASSDLAGARRDTQYF
TRBV12-3/TRBV12-4	TRBJ1-1	.	TRBD1	TGTGCCAGCAGTTTAGTAGTACAGGGGATCAGAGAAGCTTTCTTT	CASSLVVQGIREAFF
TRBV28	TRBJ2-7	.	.	TGTGCCAGCAGTCCCCCAGGGTACGGGCAGTACTTC	CASSPPGYGQYF
TRBV6-1	TRBJ1-5	few	TRBD1	TGTGCCAGCAACTATTGGGACAGGGCAAATCAGCCCCAGCATTTT	CASNYWDRANQPQHF
TRBV20-1	TRBJ2-1	.	TRBD2	TGCAGTGCTAGGGGGGGGAACCTCTACAATGAGCAGTTCTTC	CSARGGNLYNEQFF
TRBV12-3/TRBV12-4	TRBJ1-1	many	.	TGTGCCAGCACGGCCCCCGGGGGTGGGAACACTGAAGCTTTCTTT	CASTAPGGGNTEAFF
TRBV11-3	TRBJ2-1	many	TRBD2	TGTGCCAGCAGCTCCGGGACTAGCGGCTACAATGAGCAGTTCTTC	CASSSGTSGYNEQFF
TRBV5-5	TRBJ2-3	.	TRBD1	TGTGCCAGCAGCTTGTTCCTAACCCCGGGACAGGGCACAGATACGCAGTATTTT	CASSLFLTPGQGTDTQYF
TRBV6-2/TRBV6-3	TRBJ2-6	few	.	TGTGCCAGCAGTTCCACAAGACTTTCCTCTGGGGCCAACGTCCTGACTTTC	CASSSTRLSSGANVLTF
TRBV7-2	TRBJ2-7	many	.	TGTGCCAGCAGTTTAGGGCAGGGTTTAACCTACGAGCAGTACTTC	CASSLGQGLTYEQYF